These 30 T cell receptor beta chains came from one sample sequenced in a study of neurological immune-mediated disorders. A single record per CDR3 protein comes from TCRdb applying MiXCR to the 5' RACE reads. Among around 94,000 distinct CDR3 sequences, roughly 3.5% were seen once, and the ten largest hold 5% to 6.5%. The source material was PBMCs. These TCRs come from a woman under 30 with multiple sclerosis.

This clonotype was seen at least ten times. The chain recombines TRBV12-3 or TRBV12-4 with TRBJ1-1; 7 bases line up with TRBD1. The CDR3 covers 14 residues. Trimming cost V 4 bases and J 5 bases; bases outside gene matches: 7. In DNA, the CDR3 is TGTGCCAGCAGTTACAGGGGCGATGGTACTGAAGCTTTCTTT. Amino acids: CASSYRGDGTEAFF.

In its sample, this clonotype was seen many times. The chain couples TRBV7-2 to TRBJ2-7; 10 bases are a match to TRBD2. V shed 1 base and J 2 bases; nucleotides not matched to a gene: 5. CDR1 SGHTA and CDR2 FQGNSA come from the germline V gene. The CDR3 sequence is 16 residues long. The CDR3 coding sequence is TGTGCCAGCAGCTTAGGAGCGGGAGGGAGCCCCTACGAGCAGTACTTC. It yields the protein CASSLGAGGSPYEQYF. Full variable domain (missing parts from reference TRBV7-2 and TRBJ2-7): GAGVSQSPSNKVTEKGKDVELRCDPISGHTALYWYRQSLGQGLEFLIYFQGNSAPDKSGLPSDRFSAERTGGSVSTLTIQRTQQEDSAVYLCASSLGAGGSPYEQYFGPGTRLTVT.

This clonotype was observed many times. The chain carries TRBV6-5 and TRBJ2-5; D remains unclear. The length of the CDR3 is 14 residues. CDR1 and CDR2 (germline): MNHEY, SVGAGI. The ends were cut back, 2 bases at V and 0 bases at J, with 7 bases in the middle. CDR3: CASSYIRNQETQYF. CDR3 in DNA: TGTGCCAGCAGTTACATCAGGAACCAAGAGACCCAGTACTTC.

This clonotype was seen at least ten times. The chain combines TRBV12-3 or TRBV12-4 with TRBJ1-5; TRBD1 aligns across 8 bases. Losses at the gene ends were 3 bases for V and 1 base for J; bases not matched to a gene: 5. The length of the CDR3 is 16 residues. The DNA for the CDR3 is TGTGCCAGCAGTTTCAGGGGGCTACGGAGCAATCAGCCCCAGCATTTT. Protein: CASSFRGLRSNQPQHF.

This clonotype was counted ten times or more. This chain joins TRBV6-1 and TRBJ1-1; D remains unclear. Trimming stripped 3 bases from V and 11 bases from J, with 22 bases between. CDR3 length equals 15 residues. Germline lookup yields CDR1 MNHNS and CDR2 SASEGT. CDR3 coding DNA: TGTGCCAGCAGTGAGGACCAATGGAGGGAAAGGTATGCTTTCTTT. This translates into CASSEDQWRERYAFF.

This clonotype has ten or more counts. The rearrangement joins TRBV6-5 to TRBJ2-5; 7 bases line up with TRBD2. This CDR3 spans 15 amino acids. V lost 0 bases to trimming and J lost 2 bases; unmatched junction nucleotides: 3. Germline CDR1 reads MNHEY; CDR2 reads SVGAGI. Here the CDR3 DNA reads TGTGCCAGCAGTTACTCGGCTAGCGGTCAAGAGACCCAGTACTTC. Translation: CASSYSASGQETQYF.

This clonotype was detected ten times or more. This chain connects TRBV12-3 or TRBV12-4 to TRBJ2-5, with 10 bases fitting TRBD2. The V gene end was trimmed by 6 bases and the J gene end by 2 bases; junction bases not matched to a gene: 6. The length of the CDR3 is 15 residues. The CDR3 region is CASSSGTSVQETQYF. CDR3 bases: TGTGCCAGCAGCTCCGGGACTAGCGTACAAGAGACCCAGTACTTC.

This clonotype was seen ten or more times. This chain joins TRBV20-1 and TRBJ1-1; TRBD1 might be the D (5 bases). This CDR3 is built from 14 residues. The V gene's germline CDR1 is DFQATT and CDR2 SNEGSKA (reference sequence). V lost 1 base and J lost 3, with 12 bases in between. The CDR3 nucleotides are TGCAGTGCTAGAGTAAGGGGCACTTACACTGAAGCTTTCTTT. This codes for CSARVRGTYTEAFF.

This clonotype appeared many times. V usage is TRBV6-2 or TRBV6-3 and J usage is TRBJ2-7; unclear D gene. The CDR3 is made up of 13 amino acids. The germline V and J ends were trimmed by 2 bases and 3 bases, with 8 bases remaining between them. CDR1 is MNHEY, CDR2 SVGEGT, per germline. This CDR3 reads CASSYGHLYEQYF. CDR3 bases: TGTGCCAGCAGTTACGGGCACCTCTACGAGCAGTACTTC.

This clonotype was recorded many times. The rearrangement uses TRBV6-5 and TRBJ1-2, with TRBD1 as a possible D gene (6 bases). This CDR3 comprises 14 residues. V lost 3 bases to trimming and J lost 2 bases, with 10 bases between them. Germline V gives CDR1 MNHEY, CDR2 SVGAGI. DNA for the CDR3: TGTGCCAGCAGTTATGGGGGGCGAAACTATGGCTACACCTTC. Protein sequence: CASSYGGRNYGYTF.

This clonotype was observed at least ten times. The chain has TRBV5-4 and TRBJ2-5, with 10 bases identical to TRBD1. Germline V gene data show CDR1 as SGHNT and CDR2 as YYREEE (reference sequence). Unmatched junction bases numbered 6, after V lost 4 bases and J lost 0 bases. The CDR3 consists of 16 residues. The CDR3: CASSMTGGLDQETQYF. The CDR3 DNA is TGTGCCAGCAGCATGACAGGGGGCCTTGACCAAGAGACCCAGTACTTC.

The table lists this clonotype with many counts. The chain employs TRBV20-1 and TRBJ1-1; maybe TRBD1 (6 bases). The CDR3 length is 14 residues. Trimming shortened V by 0 bases and J by 4 bases, and 12 bases separated the two germline ends. Germline V CDR1 and CDR2: DFQATT, SNEGSKA (reference sequence). CDR3 DNA sequence: TGCAGTGCTAGAGATCAGGGCAGGGGCACTGAAGCTTTCTTT. Its protein is CSARDQGRGTEAFF.

V gene TRBV18 combines with J gene TRBJ1-6; possible D gene TRBD1, 6 bases. V was trimmed by 2 bases and J by 0 bases, leaving 8 bases between them. The CDR3 is 16 residues long. Germline V gene sequence: CDR1 KGHSH, CDR2 LQKENI. CDR3 bases: TGTGCCAGCTCACCAAAGGACAGCTCCTATAATTCACCCCTCCACTTT. Amino acids: CASSPKDSSYNSPLHF.

The sample holds many counts of this clonotype. The V gene is TRBV27, the J gene TRBJ1-5, with a tentative D call TRBD1 (5 bases). CDR1 is MNHEY, CDR2 SMNVEV, per germline (reference sequence). The CDR3 runs to 15 residues. V gave up 1 base and J gave up 7 bases, with 14 bases separating them. As DNA, the CDR3 is TGTGCCAGCAGTTTATTAGGCAGGGAAGGACAGCCCCAGCATTTT. It translates to CASSLLGREGQPQHF.

The table lists this clonotype with many counts. The rearrangement uses TRBV5-1 and TRBJ2-2; D gene uncertain. Looked up from germline, CDR1 is SGHRS and CDR2 is YFSETQ. The CDR3 is 13 amino acids. V was trimmed by 4 bases and J by 7 bases, leaving 11 bases between them. CDR3 bases: TGCGCCAGCAGCCTGCAGGAGAACGGGGAGCTGTTTTTT. Protein product: CASSLQENGELFF.

This clonotype was counted many times. The V call is TRBV2, the J call TRBJ2-3; D is possibly TRBD1 or TRBD2 (5 bases each). Germline V gene data show CDR1 as SNHLY and CDR2 as FYNNEI. The CDR3 is 16 residues long. V was shortened by 3 bases and J by 1 base, with 14 bases between the two germline ends. In DNA form, the CDR3 reads TGTGCCAGCAGTGACCTTTGGGGGATCGGCACAGATACGCAGTATTTT. It yields the protein CASSDLWGIGTDTQYF.

This clonotype appeared many times. The chain combines TRBV10-1 with TRBJ2-2, with 8 bases aligning to TRBD2. The CDR3 contains 14 residues. V lost 5 bases and J lost 5; bases outside the gene matches: 4. Germline V CDR1 and CDR2: WNHNN, SYGVQD (reference sequence). The CDR3 DNA reads as TGCGCCAGCAGTCTCTTAGCGGGAACCGGGGAGCTGTTTTTT. Translation: CASSLLAGTGELFF.

The sample holds a few counts of this clonotype. A much larger clone lies one base from this, so it may be a read error. This rearrangement joins TRBV5-1 to TRBJ2-1; 8 positions agree with TRBD1. The germline CDR1 and CDR2 sequences are SGHRS and YFSETQ. J lost 12 bases, V lost 4 bases, and 12 bases had no gene match. The CDR3 is 14 amino acids. The CDR3 DNA sequence: TGCGCCAGCAGCCCCCGACAGGGGTGGGATGCGCAGTTCTTC. This sequence encodes CASSPRQGWDAQFF.

In this sample, this clonotype turned up many times. The chain couples TRBV20-1 to TRBJ2-1; D possibly corresponds to TRBD2 (5 bases). This CDR3 is 13 amino acids long. CDR1 DFQATT and CDR2 SNEGSKA come from the germline V gene (reference sequence). V gave up 3 bases and J gave up 8 bases, with 14 bases separating them. The CDR3 coding sequence is TGCAGTGCTAGGCCCCGGCGGGCGGATGAGCAGTTCTTC. This encodes CSARPRRADEQFF.

This clonotype was recorded many times. The chain combines TRBV7-3 with TRBJ1-1; a possible D gene is TRBD1 (5 bases). Trimming cost V 1 base and J 2 bases, with 14 bases left between them. The CDR3 totals 16 residues. Per the germline V gene, CDR1 is SGHTA and CDR2 is FQGTGA. The CDR3 sequence: CASSLRPAGANTEAFF. The CDR3 DNA is TGTGCCAGCAGCTTAAGGCCGGCTGGGGCTAACACTGAAGCTTTCTTT.

This clonotype has at least ten counts. The chain joins TRBV5-5 to TRBJ1-5, with 7 nucleotides matching TRBD1. CDR1 is SGHKS, CDR2 YYEKEE, per germline (reference sequence). CDR3 length: 14 residues. Germline trimming cut 2 bases from V and 5 bases from J; bases unmatched to any gene: 4. The CDR3 DNA reads TGTGCCAGCAGCTTTGGACAGGCCTATCAGCCCCAGCATTTT. Residues: CASSFGQAYQPQHF.

In this sample, this clonotype turned up many times. The V and J genes are TRBV28 and TRBJ2-7, with D possibly being TRBD2 (7 bases). Germline CDR1 and CDR2: MDHEN and SYDVKM. The CDR3 is 15 amino acids. V dropped 4 bases and J dropped 4 bases, with 17 bases sitting between them. CDR3 sequence: CASSSSGERGYEQYF. CDR3 in DNA: TGTGCCAGCAGTTCCTCAGGGGAGCGGGGATACGAGCAGTACTTC.

This clonotype was seen at least ten times. The chain joins TRBV6-5 to TRBJ1-5, with TRBD1 as a possible D gene (6 bases). The germline CDR1 and CDR2 sequences are MNHEY and SVGAGI. V lost 6 bases and J lost 2, with 17 bases in between. This CDR3 spans 16 amino acids. The CDR3 DNA follows: TGTGCCAGCAGGCCACAGGGACGGGGGGGCAATCAGCCCCAGCATTTT. It yields the protein CASRPQGRGGNQPQHF.

In this sample, this clonotype turned up many times. The V gene is TRBV10-3, the J gene TRBJ2-7; D not certain. The germline V gene encodes CDR1 ENHRY and CDR2 SYGVKD. V was clipped by 2 bases and J by 2 bases, with 13 bases between them. This CDR3 spans 15 amino acids. CDR3 protein: CAISEPGLDPYEQYF. The CDR3 DNA follows: TGTGCCATCAGTGAGCCCGGTCTAGATCCCTACGAGCAGTACTTC.

This clonotype occurred many times. The chain employs TRBV6-2 or TRBV6-3 and TRBJ2-2; D perhaps matches TRBD1 (6 bases). In germline, CDR1 is MNHEY, CDR2 SVGEGT. Trimming stripped 6 bases from V and 3 bases from J, with 14 bases between. CDR3 length: 15 residues. The CDR3 sequence: CASSPGQWDTGELFF. CDR3 bases: TGTGCCAGCAGCCCCGGACAGTGGGACACCGGGGAGCTGTTTTTT.

This clonotype was seen ten or more times. The V gene is TRBV6-6, the J gene TRBJ2-1; no definite D call. The CDR3 consists of 14 residues. From germline, CDR1 is MNHNY and CDR2 SVGAGI (reference sequence). The V end lost 7 bases, the J end lost 0 bases, and 10 bases lay between the germline ends. The CDR3 protein is CASTGDSSYNEQFF. CDR3 coding DNA: TGTGCCAGCACCGGCGATAGCTCCTACAATGAGCAGTTCTTC.

In this sample, this clonotype turned up many times. The J gene is TRBJ2-3, the V gene TRBV2; no firm D call. CDR1 is SNHLY, CDR2 FYNNEI, per germline. The V end was cut by 3 bases, the J end by 2 bases, with 12 bases between. The CDR3 is 15 amino acids. In DNA, the CDR3 is TGTGCCAGCAGTGATTTGTCACTTATCACAGATACGCAGTATTTT. Protein product: CASSDLSLITDTQYF.

In its sample, this clonotype was seen many times. J is TRBJ2-1 and V is TRBV5-1; D unresolved. This CDR3 is 15 amino acids long. Germline-derived CDR1 and CDR2 are SGHRS and YFSETQ. V lost 2 bases to trimming and J lost 0 bases, with 9 bases between them. The CDR3 spells CASSFGRSSYNEQFF. The DNA of the CDR3 is TGCGCCAGCAGCTTCGGACGGAGCTCCTACAATGAGCAGTTCTTC.

This clonotype was seen repeatedly, ten times or more. V usage is TRBV11-2 and J usage is TRBJ1-2, with TRBD1 matching over 7 bases. Germline V gene sequence: CDR1 SGHAT, CDR2 FQNNGV. The CDR3 totals 14 residues. The V segment lost 2 bases and the J segment 4 bases; nucleotides outside the gene matches: 4. For the CDR3, the DNA is TGTGCCAGCAGCTTAAGGGGACAGCCCTATGGCTACACCTTC. This encodes CASSLRGQPYGYTF.

This clonotype was recorded many times. The chain links TRBV29-1 to TRBJ2-7; TRBD2 matches 7 bases. CDR3 length: 12 residues. J gave up 5 bases and V 6 bases, and 7 bases lay outside the gene matches. The germline gives CDR1 SQVTM, CDR2 ANQGSEA. CDR3 amino acids: CSVGPGGHEQYF. In DNA, the CDR3 is TGCAGCGTGGGCCCGGGAGGTCACGAGCAGTACTTC.